This T cell receptor beta chain was observed in a study of TIL therapy for anti-PD-1-resistant metastatic lung cancer. Time point defined: pre-treatment sample, taken before nivolumab and TIL therapy. Patients were adults with stage 4 NSCLC. Germline V gives CDR1 SGHDT, CDR2 YYEEEE. The CDR3 extends over 17 amino acids. V was cut by 2 bases and J by 6 bases, with 23 bases left in between. Study conclusions and caveats: Patients were highly selected, enriched for treatment-naive, never-smoker and oncogene-addicted cases.

As to this clone: No antigen is known for it.

The immunoSEQ assay was v3. TCRdb's table, derived via immunoSEQ multiplex PCR, lists solely in-frame clones and lacks some. The sample carries more than 12,000 clones, roughly 86% recorded once. The V gene is TRBV5-6, the J gene TRBJ1-1; D gene uncertain. The source is a person aged 25 to 80 with non-small cell lung cancer. Sequenced here: blood, sampled at baseline. DNA for the CDR3: TGTGCCAGCAGCTTAGATTTGGAAAGAAGTTGGGCTTCTGAAGCTTTCTTT. It translates to CASSLDLERSWASEAFF. Together with reference TRBV5-6 and TRBJ1-1, the CDR3 gives the full variable domain: DAGVTQSPTHLIKTRGQQVTLRCSPKSGHDTVSWYQQALGQGPQFIFQYYEEEERQRGNFPDRFSGHQFPNYSSELNVNALLLGDSALYLCASSLDLERSWASEAFFGQGTRLTVV.